These T cell receptor beta chains were read from a single sample in a study of OX40 agonist ivuxolimab in advanced cancers. This table comes from immunoSEQ multiplex PCR, and its TCRdb copy is limited to in-frame clones, with some not included. The sample gives over 100,000 clones, around 93% of which show up once; approximately 0.15% is in the top ten. The sample was CD4+ or CD8+ T cells sorted from blood, taken in a trial of the OX40 agonist ivuxolimab. Receptors were obtained from an adult with an advanced solid tumor such as melanoma, head and neck, liver or kidney cancer. Both conserved end residues are part of each CDR3.

V gene,J gene,CDR3 protein
TRBV19,TRBJ2-2,CASRQGAFTGELFF
TRBV7-3,TRBJ2-1,CASSLVRDSHNEQFF
TRBV27,TRBJ2-3,CASSLGGGSTDTQYF
TRBV29-1,TRBJ1-5,CSVVTGYSNQPQHF
TRBV6-5,TRBJ1-5,CASSYSSSNQPQHF
TRBV28,TRBJ2-5,CASSLTGTSAQETQYF
TRBV7-9,TRBJ2-7,CASSLVKGLAGSYEQYF
TRBV5-4,TRBJ2-3,CASSLYPTADTQYF
TRBV11-2,TRBJ2-3,CASSLAGDGADTQYF
TRBV6-5,TRBJ2-3,CASSYSYLAGGDTQYF
TRBV7-2,TRBJ2-2,CASSLSLGGWGGELFF
TRBV9,TRBJ1-6,CASSSRGGASPLHF
TRBV29-1,TRBJ2-1,CSVPGLAEYNEQFF
TRBV18,TRBJ1-5,CASSPGQGQGPQHF
TRBV5-6,TRBJ1-1,CASSLVNTEAFF
TRBV4-2,TRBJ2-5,CASSQDVGGSEGETQYF
TRBV27,TRBJ2-5,CASKLSGMGETQYF
TRBV6-1,TRBJ2-1,CASSASSGRRDEQFF
TRBV18,TRBJ1-1,CASSPGMNTEAFF
TRBV11-2,TRBJ2-2,CASSPTRNTGELFF
TRBV19,TRBJ2-1,CASSKSTSGLYFNEQFF
TRBV28,TRBJ2-2,CASSPGTANTGELFF
TRBV18,TRBJ1-1,CASSPDLNTEAFF
TRBV6-5,TRBJ1-3,CATGDAGNTIYF
TRBV7-6,TRBJ1-2,CASSPRDRDLGYTF
TRBV11-2,TRBJ2-2,CASSVGSAGELFF
TRBV9,TRBJ1-3,CASSPGTPQVAGNTIYF
TRBV4-3,TRBJ1-5,CASGLRVGANQPQHF
TRBV6-1,TRBJ2-3,CASSDNPQGAADTQYF
TRBV7-8,TRBJ2-2,CASRLQGRVTGELFF
TRBV2,TRBJ1-4,CASSWDRGTEKLFF
TRBV14,TRBJ2-7,CASSRPGAGPFEQYF
TRBV7-9,TRBJ2-5,CASSLDGEASVQETQYF
TRBV6-1,TRBJ2-7,CASSEPGQGSYEQYF
TRBV5-1,TRBJ1-5,CASSPQGTQPQHF